The TCR beta chain under discussion was sequenced for a study of blood T cell repertoires in COVID-19. Method: immunoSEQ multiplex PCR; TCRdb's copy keeps in-frame clones and lacks some. The sample includes approximately 140,000 clones, approximately 90% seen only once; the top ten take 2.5% to 3%. Sequenced: peripheral blood. This receptor was obtained from a human donor with COVID-19, enrolled during active disease. The donor label of this sample is uncertain.

The CDR3 DNA follows: TGTGCCACCATCTGCCCGACAGGTACTGTAACCTACGAGCAGTACTTC. Its protein is CATICPTGTVTYEQYF. The J gene is TRBJ2-7, the V gene TRBV24-1, with TRBD1 as a possible D gene (6 bases). CDR3 length: 16 amino acids. Trimming removed 8 bases at V and 2 bases at J, with 21 bases between. Germline V CDR1 and CDR2: KGHDR, SFDVKD.